One sample yielded the 14 T cell receptor beta chains listed below, sequenced in a study of blood T cell repertoires in COVID-19. The protocol was immunoSEQ multiplex PCR, while the TCRdb copy is restricted to in-frame clones and leaves out a portion. Of 170,000 or so clones in the sample, around 86% are singletons; the top ten hold approximately 2.5%. Sequenced sample: peripheral blood. These receptors were taken from a man in his forties with active or convalescent COVID-19.

The V call is TRBV11-2, the J call TRBJ1-1; D is possibly TRBD1 (5 bases). Trimming took off 5 bases at V and 0 bases at J, with 13 bases between the two ends. The CDR3 loop spans 15 amino acids. The germline V gene encodes CDR1 SGHAT and CDR2 FQNNGV. The CDR3 DNA is TGTGCCAGCAGCCTACCGACAGCTCTGAACACTGAAGCTTTCTTT. Translated: CASSLPTALNTEAFF.

The chain links TRBV19 to TRBJ1-1; 11 nucleotides agree with TRBD1. The germline V gene encodes CDR1 LNHDA and CDR2 SQIVND (reference sequence). The CDR3 runs 21 residues. V lost 6 bases to trimming and J lost 0 bases; unmatched junction nucleotides: 21. The CDR3 reads CASSPYYLRTGGLPMNTEAFF. The CDR3 nucleotides read TGTGCCAGTAGCCCTTACTACCTTAGGACAGGGGGCCTTCCGATGAACACTGAAGCTTTCTTT.

In nucleotides, the CDR3 is TGCGCCAGCAGCTCCGACACCTCGGGCACAGATACGCAGTATTTT. Protein sequence: CASSSDTSGTDTQYF. This chain uses TRBV5-1 with TRBJ2-3; D not certain. In germline, CDR1 is SGHRS, CDR2 YFSETQ. The CDR3 totals 15 residues. The V and J ends lost 3 bases and 1 base respectively, with 12 bases between them.

V and J are TRBV4-1 and TRBJ1-2; perhaps TRBD1 as D (5 bases). CDR3 length: 15 amino acids. The germline gives CDR1 MGHRA, CDR2 YSYEKL. The V and J ends lost 0 bases and 8 bases respectively, with 16 bases between them. CDR3 sequence (DNA): TGCGCCAGCAGCCAAGACCCGGTTGGGGGGGTCGGCTACACCTTC. Its protein product is CASSQDPVGGVGYTF.

The V gene is TRBV9, the J gene TRBJ1-2; maybe TRBD1 (6 bases). The CDR3 contains 12 residues. V shed 4 bases and J shed 8 bases, with 12 bases lying between them. CDR1 is SGDLS and CDR2 is YYNGEE in the germline V gene. CDR3: CASSPQGYGYTF. The DNA of the CDR3 is TGTGCCAGCAGCCCACAGGGCTACGGCTACACCTTC.

This rearrangement joins TRBV30 to TRBJ1-6; D gene uncertain. Germline V CDR1 and CDR2: GTSNPN, SVGIG (reference sequence). V was shortened by 1 base and J by 9 bases, with 7 bases between the two germline ends. The CDR3 consists of 12 residues. The CDR3 region is CAWSGRSSPLHF. DNA for the CDR3: TGTGCCTGGAGTGGGAGGAGTTCACCCCTCCACTTT.

The rearrangement joins TRBV6-1 to TRBJ1-1; 8 nucleotides match TRBD1. Germline-derived CDR1 and CDR2 are MNHNS and SASEGT. The CDR3 runs to 14 residues. Trimming removed 2 bases from V and 6 bases from J; junction bases left unmatched: 5. For the CDR3, the DNA is TGTGCCAGCAGTGAACAGGGGGCTAGTGCTGAAGCTTTCTTT. It codes for CASSEQGASAEAFF.

Of note for this clone: A read error may produce the germline difference seen at one junction end. This chain uses TRBV5-1 with TRBJ2-1; the match to TRBD1 covers 8 bases. Germline V CDR1 and CDR2: SGHRS, YFSETQ. There are 12 residues in the CDR3. As DNA, the CDR3 is TGCGCCAGCAGCTCGTCCCGGACAGGGTTACTCTTC. This codes for CASSSSRTGLLF.

The chain has TRBV30 and TRBJ1-5; 9 bases are shared with TRBD1. The J segment lost 2 bases and the V segment lost 0 bases, leaving 5 bases of the junction unmatched. CDR1 is GTSNPN, CDR2 SVGIG, per germline (reference sequence). CDR3 length: 16 residues. Here the CDR3 DNA reads TGTGCCTGGAGTGTACAGTGGGACAGGGGCAATCAGCCCCAGCATTTT. Translation: CAWSVQWDRGNQPQHF.

The V gene is TRBV4-1, the J gene TRBJ1-5; D is unresolved. This CDR3 contains 14 residues. V lost 4 bases, J lost 3 bases, and 10 bases lay in between. Looked up from germline, CDR1 is MGHRA and CDR2 is YSYEKL. The CDR3 DNA follows: TGCGCCAGCAGCCTCGGCGGGAACAATCAGCCCCAGCATTTT. Residues: CASSLGGNNQPQHF.

The chain couples TRBV5-6 to TRBJ1-2, with 7 bases lining up with TRBD1. The V and J ends lost 5 bases and 4 bases, in that order; junction bases with no gene match: 5. CDR3 length: 13 amino acids. The germline V gene encodes CDR1 SGHDT and CDR2 YYEEEE. Written as DNA, the CDR3 is TGTGCCAGCAGTCCCGGGACAGTCTATGGCTACACCTTC. Protein sequence: CASSPGTVYGYTF.

The chain has TRBV5-1 and TRBJ2-7, with D tentatively TRBD1 (5 bases). V shed 3 bases and J shed 4 bases, with 8 bases lying between them. The CDR3 extends over 12 amino acids. Germline V lookup: CDR1 SGHRS, CDR2 YFSETQ. CDR3 bases: TGCGCCAGCAGCTCGAGACAGTACGAGCAGTACTTC. Translated, it gives CASSSRQYEQYF.

This clone was detected only a few times. J is TRBJ1-6 and V is TRBV7-2; the D gene is possibly TRBD1 (6 bases). This CDR3 region has 16 residues. From germline, CDR1 is SGHTA and CDR2 FQGNSA. V was trimmed by 5 bases and J by 5 bases, leaving 16 bases between them. The CDR3 DNA sequence: TGTGCCAGCAGCCCCGTGTCCGGGACAAATAATTCACCCCTCCACTTT. Translated: CASSPVSGTNNSPLHF.

This clone came up a few times. The V call is TRBV27, the J call TRBJ2-5; 8 bases are a match to TRBD1. The V gene end was trimmed by 2 bases and the J gene end by 5 bases; junction bases not matched to a gene: 7. Germline CDR1 is MNHEY and CDR2 is SMNVEV (reference sequence). The CDR3 is made up of 15 amino acids. CDR3 residues: CASSLMAGGAETQYF. The CDR3 DNA is TGTGCCAGCAGTTTAATGGCAGGGGGCGCCGAGACCCAGTACTTC.